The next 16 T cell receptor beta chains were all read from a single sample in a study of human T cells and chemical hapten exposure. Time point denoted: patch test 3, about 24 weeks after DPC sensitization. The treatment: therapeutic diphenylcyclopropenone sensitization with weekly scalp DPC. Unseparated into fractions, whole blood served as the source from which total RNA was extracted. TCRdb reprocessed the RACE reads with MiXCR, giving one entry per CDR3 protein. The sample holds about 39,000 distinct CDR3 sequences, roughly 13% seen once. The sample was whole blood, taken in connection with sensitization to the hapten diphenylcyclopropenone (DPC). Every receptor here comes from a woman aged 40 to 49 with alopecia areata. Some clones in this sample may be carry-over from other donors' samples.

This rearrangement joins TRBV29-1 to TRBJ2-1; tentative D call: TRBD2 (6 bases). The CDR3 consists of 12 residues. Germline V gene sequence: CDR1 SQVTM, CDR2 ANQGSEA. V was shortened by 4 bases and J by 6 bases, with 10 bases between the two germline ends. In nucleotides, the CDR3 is TGCAGCGTTGGAAGTAGCGGCAATGAGCAGTTCTTC. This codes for CSVGSSGNEQFF.

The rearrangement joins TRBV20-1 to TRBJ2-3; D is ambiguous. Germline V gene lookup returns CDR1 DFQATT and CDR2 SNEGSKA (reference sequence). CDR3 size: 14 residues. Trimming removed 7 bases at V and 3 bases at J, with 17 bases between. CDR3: CSVTPHHKTDTQYF. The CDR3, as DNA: TGCAGTGTTACGCCTCACCACAAAACAGATACGCAGTATTTT.

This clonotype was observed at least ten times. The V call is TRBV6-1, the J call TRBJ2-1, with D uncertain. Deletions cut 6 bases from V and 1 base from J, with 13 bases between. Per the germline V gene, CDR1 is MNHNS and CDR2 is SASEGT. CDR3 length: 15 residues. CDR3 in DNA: TGTGCCAGCAGCACGACTCCTCTGTCCTACAATGAGCAGTTCTTC. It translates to CASSTTPLSYNEQFF.

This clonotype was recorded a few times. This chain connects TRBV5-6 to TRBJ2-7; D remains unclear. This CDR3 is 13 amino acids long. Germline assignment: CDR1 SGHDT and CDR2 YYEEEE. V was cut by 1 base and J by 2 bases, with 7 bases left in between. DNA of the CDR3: TGTGCCAGCAGCTTGAGCGTTACCTACGAGCAGTACTTC. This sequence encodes CASSLSVTYEQYF. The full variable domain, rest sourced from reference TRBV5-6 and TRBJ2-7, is DAGVTQSPTHLIKTRGQQVTLRCSPKSGHDTVSWYQQALGQGPQFIFQYYEEEERQRGNFPDRFSGHQFPNYSSELNVNALLLGDSALYLCASSLSVTYEQYFGPGTRLTVT.

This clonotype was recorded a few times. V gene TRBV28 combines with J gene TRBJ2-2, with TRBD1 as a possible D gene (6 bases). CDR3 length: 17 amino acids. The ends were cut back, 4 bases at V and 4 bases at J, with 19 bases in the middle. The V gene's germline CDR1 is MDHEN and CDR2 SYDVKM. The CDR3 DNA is TGTGCCAGCAGTTCACCCAGGGGAGTGGATGGCACCGGGGAGCTGTTTTTT. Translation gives CASSSPRGVDGTGELFF.

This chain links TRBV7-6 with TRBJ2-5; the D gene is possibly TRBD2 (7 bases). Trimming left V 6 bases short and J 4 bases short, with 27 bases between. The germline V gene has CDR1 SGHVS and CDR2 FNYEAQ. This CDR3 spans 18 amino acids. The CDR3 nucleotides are TGTGCCAGCAGAACTTCCTGGGGAGGGGGACCTAACCGAGAGACCCAGTACTTC. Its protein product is CASRTSWGGGPNRETQYF.

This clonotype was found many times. The CDR3 reads CSGENTEAFF. CDR3 bases: TGCAGTGGTGAGAACACTGAAGCTTTCTTT. This chain uses TRBV20-1 with TRBJ1-1; D remains ambiguous. V was trimmed by 7 bases and J by 1 base, leaving 4 bases between them. Germline V gives CDR1 DFQATT, CDR2 SNEGSKA (reference sequence). There are 10 residues in the CDR3.

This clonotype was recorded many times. The CDR3 loop reads CASSYSYRDNQPQHF. Here the CDR3 DNA reads TGTGCCAGCAGTTACTCGTACAGAGATAATCAGCCCCAGCATTTT. This chain connects TRBV6-5 to TRBJ1-5; no firm D call. The CDR3 loop spans 15 amino acids. Germline CDR1 reads MNHEY; CDR2 reads SVGAGI. Trimming cost V 0 bases and J 4 bases, with 10 bases left between them.

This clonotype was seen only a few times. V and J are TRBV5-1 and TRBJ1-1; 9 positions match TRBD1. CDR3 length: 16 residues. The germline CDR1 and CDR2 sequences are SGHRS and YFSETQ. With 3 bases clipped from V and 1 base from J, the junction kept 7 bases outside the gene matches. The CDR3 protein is CASSSLTGGRNTEAFF. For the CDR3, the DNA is TGCGCCAGCAGCTCCTTAACAGGGGGCAGGAACACTGAAGCTTTCTTT.

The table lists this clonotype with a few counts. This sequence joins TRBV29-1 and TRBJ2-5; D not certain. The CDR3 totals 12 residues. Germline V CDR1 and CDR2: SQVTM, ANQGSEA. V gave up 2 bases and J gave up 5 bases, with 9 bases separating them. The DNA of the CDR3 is TGCAGCGTTGAAAAGGGCTCGGAGACCCAGTACTTC. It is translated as CSVEKGSETQYF.

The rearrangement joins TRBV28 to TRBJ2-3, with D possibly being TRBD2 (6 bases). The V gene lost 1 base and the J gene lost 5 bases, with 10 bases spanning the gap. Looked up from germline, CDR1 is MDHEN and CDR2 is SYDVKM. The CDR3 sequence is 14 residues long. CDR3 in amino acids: CASSLYMGGDTQYF. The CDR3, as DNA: TGTGCCAGCAGTTTATACATGGGAGGAGATACGCAGTATTTT.

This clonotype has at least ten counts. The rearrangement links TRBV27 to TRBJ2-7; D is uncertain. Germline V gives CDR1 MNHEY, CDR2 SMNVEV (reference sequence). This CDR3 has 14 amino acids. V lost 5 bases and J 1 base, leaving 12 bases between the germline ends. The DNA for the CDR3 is TGTGCCAGCAGTCCCATTCTAGGATCCTACGAGCAGTACTTC. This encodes CASSPILGSYEQYF.

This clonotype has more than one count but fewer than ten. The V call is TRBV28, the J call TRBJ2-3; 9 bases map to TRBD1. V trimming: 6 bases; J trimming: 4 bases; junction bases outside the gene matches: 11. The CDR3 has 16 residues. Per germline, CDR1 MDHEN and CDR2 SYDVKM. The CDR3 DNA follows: TGTGCCAGCAGCTCCGGGACAGGGATTAAGCCAGATACGCAGTATTTT. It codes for CASSSGTGIKPDTQYF.

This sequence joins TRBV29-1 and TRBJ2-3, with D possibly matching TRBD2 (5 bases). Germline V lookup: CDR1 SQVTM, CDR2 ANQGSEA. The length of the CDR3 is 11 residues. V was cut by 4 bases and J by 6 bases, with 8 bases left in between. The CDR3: CSVGGPDTQYF. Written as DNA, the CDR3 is TGCAGCGTTGGCGGGCCCGATACGCAGTATTTT.

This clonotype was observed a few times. CDR3 sequence reads: CASRHSPYEQYF. The CDR3 bases are TGTGCCAGCAGACACAGCCCCTACGAGCAGTACTTC. The chain combines TRBV25-1 with TRBJ2-7, with D hard to call. This CDR3 has 12 amino acids. V was pared by 6 bases and J by 2 bases, with 8 bases between. Germline V gene sequence: CDR1 MGHDK, CDR2 SYGVNS.

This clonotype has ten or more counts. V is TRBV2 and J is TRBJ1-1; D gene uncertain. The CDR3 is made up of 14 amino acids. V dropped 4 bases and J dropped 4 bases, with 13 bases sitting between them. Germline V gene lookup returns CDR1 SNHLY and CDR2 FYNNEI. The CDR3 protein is CASSGGLQVTEAFF. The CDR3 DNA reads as TGTGCCAGCAGTGGTGGGTTGCAAGTCACTGAAGCTTTCTTT.